What follows are 16 T cell receptor beta chains derived from one specimen sequenced in a study of post-analysis software for immune sequencing data (dated by TCRdb to between 2014 and 2017). These receptors' targets are unknown. The library relied on PCR. The sample was run on an Illumina HiSeq 2500. To reduce PCR and sequencing biases, unique molecular identifiers were built into the TCR beta cDNA libraries. TCRdb ran its own pipeline on the public reads, namely fastp trimming at Q25 and MiXCR clone calling, and kept in-frame beta chains. Rows with one shared CDR3 protein collapse into an entry with the most common genes and DNA. In all, the sample holds about 540,000 distinct CDR3 sequences, and around a third of those were seen once. Together, the top ten hold around 5.9% of the sample. What the study reported, not specific to this receptor: Significantly higher frequencies in patients than in controls were found for several TRBV segments, including TRBV5-6, TRBV5-1 and TRBV20-1.

Sequenced: blood. All receptors derive from a girl under 18 with multiple sclerosis.

J is TRBJ2-1 and V is TRBV19; D call uncertain. The germline V and J ends were trimmed by 0 bases and 4 bases, with 4 bases remaining between them. This CDR3 has 13 residues. CDR1 and CDR2 from the germline V gene are LNHDA and SQIVND (reference sequence). CDR3 coding DNA: TGTGCCAGTAGTATAGACAGTTACAATGAGCAGTTCTTC. This codes for CASSIDSYNEQFF.

This clonotype was detected only a few times. The V and J genes are TRBV5-1 and TRBJ2-1; maybe TRBD2 (5 bases). The CDR3 is made up of 16 amino acids. V lost 1 base, J lost 7 bases, and 18 bases lay in between. Germline CDR1 and CDR2: SGHRS and YFSETQ. DNA of the CDR3: TGCGCCAGCAGCTTGTTCTCGGGAATGAGAGTGAATGAGCAGTTCTTC. It is translated as CASSLFSGMRVNEQFF.

This sequence joins TRBV20-1 and TRBJ1-1, with D tentatively TRBD1 (6 bases). CDR1 is DFQATT, CDR2 SNEGSKA, per germline (reference sequence). The V end was cut by 3 bases, the J end by 4 bases, with 9 bases between. The CDR3 runs to 12 residues. As DNA, the CDR3 is TGCAGTGCTAGTGGGGGCGTCACTGAAGCTTTCTTT. It codes for CSASGGVTEAFF.

Worth noting for this clonotype: Possible read error: a much larger clone is one base away. The chain couples TRBV29-1 to TRBJ2-1; D remains unclear. Judging by the DNA end, TRBJ2-7 fits better; the J call may be wrong. This CDR3 region has 12 residues. CDR1 is SQVTM and CDR2 is ANQGSEA in the germline V gene. CDR3 DNA: TGCAGCGTTGAATACCGGTACAATGAGCAGTACTTC. Translated: CSVEYRYNEQYF.

This clonotype has just one count. The V and J genes are TRBV13 and TRBJ2-1; a weak D match, TRBD2 (6 bases). The tail of the sequence fits TRBJ2-7 better, so the J call may be wrong. The CDR3 has 15 amino acids. Per germline, CDR1 PRHDT and CDR2 FYEKMQ (reference sequence). The CDR3: CASSLSGGKDNEQYF. The CDR3 nucleotides read TGTGCCAGCAGCTTAAGTGGAGGGAAAGACAACGAGCAGTACTTC.

This clonotype has just a few counts. V is TRBV4-1 and J is TRBJ2-7; D is perhaps TRBD2 (6 bases). CDR1 and CDR2 (germline): MGHRA, YSYEKL. V dropped 1 base and J dropped 3 bases, with 13 bases sitting between them. The CDR3 spans 15 residues. As DNA, the CDR3 is TGCGCCAGCAGCCAAGGGGGACTGGGAAACTACGAGCAGTACTTC. It codes for CASSQGGLGNYEQYF.

This clonotype was seen a handful of times. The gene calls are TRBV7-2 and TRBJ2-6; D gene ambiguous. The CDR3 sequence is 15 residues long. Between the trimmed V and J ends, which lost 7 bases and 0 bases, there was a span of 10 bases. The germline V gene encodes CDR1 SGHTA and CDR2 FQGNSA. CDR3 protein: CASTPENSGANVLTF. CDR3 coding DNA: TGTGCCAGCACCCCAGAGAACTCTGGGGCCAACGTCCTGACTTTC. Using reference TRBV7-2 and TRBJ2-6 for the parts outside the CDR3, the full variable domain is GAGVSQSPSNKVTEKGKDVELRCDPISGHTALYWYRQSLGQGLEFLIYFQGNSAPDKSGLPSDRFSAERTGGSVSTLTIQRTQQEDSAVYLCASTPENSGANVLTFGAGSRLTVL.

The rearrangement uses TRBV2 and TRBJ1-1; TRBD1 might be the D (5 bases). V gave up 9 bases and J gave up 0 bases, with 8 bases separating them. Per the germline V gene, CDR1 is SNHLY and CDR2 is FYNNEI. The CDR3 contains 12 residues. The DNA for the CDR3 is TGTGCCAGAGGACATCTGAACACTGAAGCTTTCTTT. Translated: CARGHLNTEAFF. The variable domain in full, with the rest retrieved from reference TRBV2 and TRBJ1-1, is EPEVTQTPSHQVTQMGQEVILRCVPISNHLYFYWYRQILGQKVEFLVSFYNNEISEKSEIFDDQFSVERPDGSNFTLKIRSTKLEDSAMYFCARGHLNTEAFFGQGTRLTVV.

Of note for this clonotype: The CDR3 does not close with the conserved phenylalanine or tryptophan, likely indicating a read error. This chain connects TRBV3-1 to TRBJ2-7; D gene uncertain. TRBJ2-5 explains the end of the DNA better; the J call may be wrong. The germline gives CDR1 LGHDT, CDR2 YNNKEL (reference sequence). The CDR3 has 13 residues. The DNA of the CDR3 is TGTGCCAGCAGCCAAGATGAGGCAGAGACCCAGTACTTA. Protein product: CASSQDEAETQYL.

V and J are TRBV20-1 and TRBJ2-6; 9 positions match TRBD1. Trimming took 6 bases from V and 3 from J; bases not matched to a gene: 12. Germline CDR1 reads DFQATT; CDR2 reads SNEGSKA (reference sequence). The CDR3 consists of 17 residues. For the CDR3, the DNA is TGCAGTGCAAGCCCTTCACAGGGGGCGCGTGGGGCCAACGTCCTGACTTTC. Translation gives CSASPSQGARGANVLTF.

The J gene is TRBJ2-7, the V gene TRBV29-1, with 9 bases fitting TRBD1. The CDR3 has 12 residues. CDR1 and CDR2 from the germline V gene are SQVTM and ANQGSEA. The J segment lost 6 bases and the V segment lost 8 bases, leaving 8 bases of the junction unmatched. CDR3 in DNA: TGCAGCATAGGACAGGGGAAGAGCGAGCAGTACTTC. Translation: CSIGQGKSEQYF.

CDR3 in amino acids: CASGEVKPQHF. CDR3 nucleotides: TGTGCCAGCGGGGAGGTTAAGCCCCAGCATTTT. The V and J genes are TRBV2 and TRBJ1-5, with unresolved D. Germline V gives CDR1 SNHLY, CDR2 FYNNEI. Deletions cut 8 bases from V and 8 bases from J, with 10 bases between. This CDR3 has 11 residues.

Only one count was recorded for this clonotype. This chain links TRBV5-1 with TRBJ2-3; TRBD2 agrees at 15 bases. Trimming cost V 4 bases and J 0 bases; bases outside gene matches: 6. There are 18 residues in the CDR3. Germline V gene sequence: CDR1 SGHRS, CDR2 YFSETQ. CDR3 sequence (DNA): TGCGCCAGCAGCCGTGGGACTAGCGGGGGGCTCAGCACAGATACGCAGTATTTT. The encoded protein is CASSRGTSGGLSTDTQYF.

This clonotype was detected only once. This chain connects TRBV6-1 to TRBJ1-2, with 7 nucleotides matching TRBD1. Per germline, CDR1 MNHNS and CDR2 SASEGT. The CDR3 has 14 amino acids. V lost 6 bases, J lost 4 bases, and 8 bases stayed unmatched. The CDR3 is CASSRDSSPYGYTF. DNA for the CDR3: TGTGCCAGCAGCCGGGACAGCTCTCCCTATGGCTACACCTTC.

Only a few counts were recorded for this clonotype. The chain joins TRBV5-1 to TRBJ2-7; perhaps TRBD1 as D (6 bases). Germline loops: CDR1 SGHRS, CDR2 YFSETQ. The CDR3 is made up of 14 amino acids. V was cut by 0 bases and J by 6 bases, with 13 bases left in between. Here the CDR3 reads CASSLGGQGSEQYF. Here the CDR3 DNA reads TGCGCCAGCAGCTTGGGGGGACAAGGATCCGAGCAGTACTTC.

The J gene is TRBJ2-5, the V gene TRBV10-3; TRBD2 might be the D (6 bases). Germline CDR1 reads ENHRY; CDR2 reads SYGVKD. This CDR3 comprises 14 residues. V was clipped by 0 bases and J by 5 bases, with 10 bases between them. CDR3 protein: CAISESGGSETQYF. The CDR3 bases are TGTGCCATCAGTGAGTCTGGGGGGTCGGAGACCCAGTACTTC.